This T cell receptor beta chain originates from a study of CD8 T cells in Susac syndrome. Random-hexamer reverse transcription was applied to about 0.45 to 1 ug RNA. Each CDR3 protein gets one entry after TCRdb re-called the immunoSEQ multiplex PCR reads with MiXCR. The sample has roughly 150,000 distinct CDR3 sequences; over 90% are singletons. The germline CDR1 and CDR2 sequences are SGHRS and YFSETQ. The V and J ends lost 1 base and 4 bases respectively, with 14 bases between them. The CDR3 spans 15 residues. Findings and limits, study-wide: Total CD8+ repertoires held some 15 Susac-specific public clones, while CD8+ TEMRA repertoires held a few.

This clonotype was seen a few times. Its matching antigen is unknown. The sequencing input was CD8+ T cells from PBMCs. The genes are TRBV5-1 and TRBJ1-2; tentatively, D is TRBD1 (5 bases). The clonotype originates from a human donor with Susac syndrome. In DNA form, the CDR3 reads TGCGCCAGCAGCTTGTCTCCCGGGACGGCCTATGGCTACACCTTC. Encoded protein: CASSLSPGTAYGYTF.